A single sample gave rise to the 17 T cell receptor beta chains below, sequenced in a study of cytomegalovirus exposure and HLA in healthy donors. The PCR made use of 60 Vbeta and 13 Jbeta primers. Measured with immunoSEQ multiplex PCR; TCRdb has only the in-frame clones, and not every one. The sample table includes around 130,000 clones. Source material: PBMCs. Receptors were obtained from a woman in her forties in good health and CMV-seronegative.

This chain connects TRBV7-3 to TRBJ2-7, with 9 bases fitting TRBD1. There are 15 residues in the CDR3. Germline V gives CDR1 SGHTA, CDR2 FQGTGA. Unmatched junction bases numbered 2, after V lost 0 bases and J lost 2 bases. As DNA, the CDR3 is TGTGCCAGCAGCTTAACGACAGGGGGAACCTACGAGCAGTACTTC. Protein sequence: CASSLTTGGTYEQYF.

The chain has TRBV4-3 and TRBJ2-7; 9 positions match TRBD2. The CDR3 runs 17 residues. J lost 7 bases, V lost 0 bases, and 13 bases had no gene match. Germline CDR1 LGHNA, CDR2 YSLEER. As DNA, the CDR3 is TGCGCCAGCAGCCAAGATGGCCTAGCGGGGACTATGGGTGAGCAGTACTTC. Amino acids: CASSQDGLAGTMGEQYF.

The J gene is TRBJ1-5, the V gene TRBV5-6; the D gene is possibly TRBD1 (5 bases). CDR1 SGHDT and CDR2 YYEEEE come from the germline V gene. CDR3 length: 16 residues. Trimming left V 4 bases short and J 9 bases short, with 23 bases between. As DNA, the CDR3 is TGTGCCAGCAGCCAGGGTGGGGCGCTCGTGCGGGGGCCCCAGCATTTT. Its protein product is CASSQGGALVRGPQHF.

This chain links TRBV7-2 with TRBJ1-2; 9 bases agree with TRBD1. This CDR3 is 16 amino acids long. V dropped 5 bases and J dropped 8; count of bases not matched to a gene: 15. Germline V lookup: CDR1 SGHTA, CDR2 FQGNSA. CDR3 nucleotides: TGTGCCAGCAGCGAAGGACAGGGGCCTCCTGGGGAAGGCTACACCTTC. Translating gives CASSEGQGPPGEGYTF.

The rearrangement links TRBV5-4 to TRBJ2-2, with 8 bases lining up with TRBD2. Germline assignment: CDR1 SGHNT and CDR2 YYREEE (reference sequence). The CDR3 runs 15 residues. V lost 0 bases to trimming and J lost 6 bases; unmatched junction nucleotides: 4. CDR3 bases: TGTGCCAGCAGCTTGGAATCCGGGGGGGCCGGGGAGCTGTTTTTT. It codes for CASSLESGGAGELFF. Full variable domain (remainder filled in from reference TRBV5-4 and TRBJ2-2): ETGVTQSPTHLIKTRGQQVTLRCSSQSGHNTVSWYQQALGQGPQFIFQYYREEENGRGNFPPRFSGLQFPNYSSELNVNALELDDSALYLCASSLESGGAGELFFGEGSRLTVL.

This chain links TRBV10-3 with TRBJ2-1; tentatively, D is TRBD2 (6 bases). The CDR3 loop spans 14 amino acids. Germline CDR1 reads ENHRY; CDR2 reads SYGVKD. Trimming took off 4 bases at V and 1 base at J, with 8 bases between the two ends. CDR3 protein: CAISGRESYNEQFF. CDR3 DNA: TGTGCCATCAGTGGGAGGGAATCCTACAATGAGCAGTTCTTC.

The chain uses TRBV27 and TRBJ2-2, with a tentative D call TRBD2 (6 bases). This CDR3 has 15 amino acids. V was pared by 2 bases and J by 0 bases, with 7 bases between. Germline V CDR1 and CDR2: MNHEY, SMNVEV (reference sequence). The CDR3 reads CASSLRGTNTGELFF. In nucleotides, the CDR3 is TGTGCCAGCAGTTTACGGGGGACGAACACCGGGGAGCTGTTTTTT.

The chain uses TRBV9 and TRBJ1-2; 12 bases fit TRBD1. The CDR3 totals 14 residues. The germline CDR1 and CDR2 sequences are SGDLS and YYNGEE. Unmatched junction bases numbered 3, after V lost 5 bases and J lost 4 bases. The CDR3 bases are TGTGCCAGCAGTGGGGACAGGGGGCCCTATGGCTACACCTTC. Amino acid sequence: CASSGDRGPYGYTF.

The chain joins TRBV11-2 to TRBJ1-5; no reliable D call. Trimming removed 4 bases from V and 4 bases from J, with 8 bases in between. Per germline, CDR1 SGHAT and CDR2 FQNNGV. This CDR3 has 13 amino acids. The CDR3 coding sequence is TGTGCCAGCAGCTCACCGGGAAATCAGCCCCAGCATTTT. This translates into CASSSPGNQPQHF.

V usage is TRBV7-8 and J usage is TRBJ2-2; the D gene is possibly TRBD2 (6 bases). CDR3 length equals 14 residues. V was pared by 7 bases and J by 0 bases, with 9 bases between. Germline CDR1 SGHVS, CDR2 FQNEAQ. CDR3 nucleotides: TGTGCCAGCAAGGAGGGTGCGAACACCGGGGAGCTGTTTTTT. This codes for CASKEGANTGELFF.

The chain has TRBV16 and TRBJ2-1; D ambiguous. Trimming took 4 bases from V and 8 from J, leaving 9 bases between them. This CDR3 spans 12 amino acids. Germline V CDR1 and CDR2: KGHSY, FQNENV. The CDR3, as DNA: TGTGCCAGCAGCCCTTCTATCCATGAGCAGTTCTTC. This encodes CASSPSIHEQFF.

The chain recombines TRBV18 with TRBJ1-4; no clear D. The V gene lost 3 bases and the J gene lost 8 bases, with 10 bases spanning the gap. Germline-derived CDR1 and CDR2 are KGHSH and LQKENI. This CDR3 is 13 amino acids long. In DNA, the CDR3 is TGTGCCAGCTCACCCAGTTCCAGGGAAAAACTGTTTTTT. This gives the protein CASSPSSREKLFF.

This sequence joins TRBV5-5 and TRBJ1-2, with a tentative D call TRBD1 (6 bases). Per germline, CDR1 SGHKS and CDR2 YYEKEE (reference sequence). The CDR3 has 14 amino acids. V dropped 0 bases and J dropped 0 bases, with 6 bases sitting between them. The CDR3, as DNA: TGTGCCAGCAGCTTGGGGACAGCTAACTATGGCTACACCTTC. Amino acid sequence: CASSLGTANYGYTF.

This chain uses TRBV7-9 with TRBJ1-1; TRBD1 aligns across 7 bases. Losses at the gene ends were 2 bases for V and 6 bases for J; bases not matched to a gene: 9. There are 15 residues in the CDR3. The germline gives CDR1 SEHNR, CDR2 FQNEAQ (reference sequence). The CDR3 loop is CASSLRQGEKPEAFF. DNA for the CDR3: TGTGCCAGCAGCTTAAGGCAGGGGGAAAAGCCTGAAGCTTTCTTT.

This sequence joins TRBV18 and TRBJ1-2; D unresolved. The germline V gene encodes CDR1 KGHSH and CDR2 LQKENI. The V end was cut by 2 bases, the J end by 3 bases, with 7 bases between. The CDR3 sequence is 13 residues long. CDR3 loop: CASSPSQDYGYTF. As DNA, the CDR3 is TGTGCCAGCTCACCATCTCAGGACTATGGCTACACCTTC.

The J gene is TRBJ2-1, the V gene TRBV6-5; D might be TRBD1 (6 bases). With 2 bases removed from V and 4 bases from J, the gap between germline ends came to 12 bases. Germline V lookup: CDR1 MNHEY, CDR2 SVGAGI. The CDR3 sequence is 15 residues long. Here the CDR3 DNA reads TGTGCCAGCAGTTACCAGCGCAGGGGTTACAATGAGCAGTTCTTC. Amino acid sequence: CASSYQRRGYNEQFF.

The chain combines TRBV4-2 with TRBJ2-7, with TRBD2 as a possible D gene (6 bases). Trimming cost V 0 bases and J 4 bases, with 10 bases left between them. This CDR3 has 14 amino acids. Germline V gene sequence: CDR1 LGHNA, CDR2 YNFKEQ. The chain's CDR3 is CASSQDGGTYEQYF. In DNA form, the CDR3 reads TGTGCCAGCAGCCAAGATGGGGGGACTTACGAGCAGTACTTC.